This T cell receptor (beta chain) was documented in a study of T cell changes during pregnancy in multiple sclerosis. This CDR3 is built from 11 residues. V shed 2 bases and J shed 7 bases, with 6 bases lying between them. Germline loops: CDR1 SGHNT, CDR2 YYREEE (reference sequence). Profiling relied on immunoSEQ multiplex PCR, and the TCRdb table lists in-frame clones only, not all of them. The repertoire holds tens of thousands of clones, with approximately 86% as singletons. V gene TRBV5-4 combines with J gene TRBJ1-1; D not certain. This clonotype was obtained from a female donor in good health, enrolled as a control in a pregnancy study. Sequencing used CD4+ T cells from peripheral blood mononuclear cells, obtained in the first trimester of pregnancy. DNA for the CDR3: TGTGCCAGCAGCTTACGGGGTGAAGCTTTCTTT. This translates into CASSLRGEAFF. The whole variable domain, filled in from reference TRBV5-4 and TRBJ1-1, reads ETGVTQSPTHLIKTRGQQVTLRCSSQSGHNTVSWYQQALGQGPQFIFQYYREEENGRGNFPPRFSGLQFPNYSSELNVNALELDDSALYLCASSLRGEAFFGQGTRLTVV.